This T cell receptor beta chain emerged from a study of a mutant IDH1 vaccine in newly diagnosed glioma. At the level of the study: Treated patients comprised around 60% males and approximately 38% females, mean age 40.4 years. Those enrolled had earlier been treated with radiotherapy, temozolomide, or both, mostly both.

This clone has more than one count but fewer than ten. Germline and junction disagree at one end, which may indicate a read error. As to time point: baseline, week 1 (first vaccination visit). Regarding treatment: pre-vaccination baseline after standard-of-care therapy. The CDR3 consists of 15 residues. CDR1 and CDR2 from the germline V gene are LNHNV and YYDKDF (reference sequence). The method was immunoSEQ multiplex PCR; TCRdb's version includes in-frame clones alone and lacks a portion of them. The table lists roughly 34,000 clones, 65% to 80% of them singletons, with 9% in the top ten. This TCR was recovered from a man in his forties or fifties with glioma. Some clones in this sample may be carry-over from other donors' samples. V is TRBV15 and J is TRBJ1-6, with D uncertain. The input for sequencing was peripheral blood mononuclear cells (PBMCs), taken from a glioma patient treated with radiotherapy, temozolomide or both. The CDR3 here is CATSRDNGYTSPLHF. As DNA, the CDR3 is TGTGCCACCAGCAGAGATAACGGGTATACTTCACCCCTCCACTTT. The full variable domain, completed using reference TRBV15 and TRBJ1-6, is DAMVIQNPRYQVTQFGKPVTLSCSQTLNHNVMYWYQQKSSQAPKLLFHYYDKDFNNEADTPDNFQSRRPNTSFCFLDIRSPGLGDTAMYLCATSRDNGYTSPLHFGNGTRLTVT.